A selection of T cell receptor beta chains follows, all from one sample in a study of siplizumab effects on memory and regulatory T cells. The repertoire was sequenced with immunoSEQ multiplex PCR; TCRdb's copy has only in-frame clones and lacks some. The sample lists about 50,000 clones; roughly 93% were seen once. The specimen was CD8+ T cells sorted from blood. These receptors all come from a human donor in good health. The CDR3 runs from the conserved cysteine through the conserved F or W. Each record gives: J gene, clone size, V gene, D gene, CDR3 DNA, CDR3 protein. A D gene is named only where the DNA matches it firmly. Not all rows give a size; the values are once, few, many and, for expanded clones, a class.

J gene: TRBJ2-3; clone size: .; V gene: TRBV28; D gene: TRBD1; CDR3 DNA: TGTGCCAGCAGTTCGATCAACAGGGGTGATACGCAGTATTTT; CDR3 protein: CASSSINRGDTQYF
J gene: TRBJ2-3; clone size: .; V gene: TRBV10-1; D gene: .; CDR3 DNA: TGCGCCAGCAGTGAGTCGGTCCGGGGGGCCACAGATACGCAGTATTTT; CDR3 protein: CASSESVRGATDTQYF
J gene: TRBJ2-7; clone size: .; V gene: TRBV5-1; D gene: .; CDR3 DNA: TGCGCCAGCAGAGGATGGGGGATAAACGACGAGCAGTACTTC; CDR3 protein: CASRGWGINDEQYF
J gene: TRBJ2-2; clone size: .; V gene: TRBV28; D gene: .; CDR3 DNA: TGTGCCAGCAGTTTAGCCGGGGAGCTGTTTTTT; CDR3 protein: CASSLAGELFF
J gene: TRBJ2-7; clone size: .; V gene: TRBV29-1; D gene: TRBD1; CDR3 DNA: TGCAGCGTTGAACTGGGACAGACGGGCTACGAGCAGTACTTC; CDR3 protein: CSVELGQTGYEQYF
J gene: TRBJ1-5; clone size: .; V gene: TRBV6-9; D gene: .; CDR3 DNA: TGTGCCACCCCTCCGGCCCGGGGGGCGCGGAGCAATCAGCCCCAGCATTTT; CDR3 protein: CATPPARGARSNQPQHF
J gene: TRBJ2-2; clone size: .; V gene: TRBV10-2; D gene: .; CDR3 DNA: TGCGCCAGCAGAGCCGGCCCCGGCGTTACCGGGGAGCTGTTTTTT; CDR3 protein: CASRAGPGVTGELFF
J gene: TRBJ2-1; clone size: .; V gene: TRBV19; D gene: .; CDR3 DNA: TGTGCCAGTAGTATCGGCCCCCAAGGGATGAATGAGCAGTTCTTC; CDR3 protein: CASSIGPQGMNEQFF
J gene: TRBJ1-5; clone size: .; V gene: TRBV7-8; D gene: .; CDR3 DNA: TGTGCCAGCAGCTTAGTGTTCGGGGATCAGCCCCAGCATTTT; CDR3 protein: CASSLVFGDQPQHF
J gene: TRBJ1-1; clone size: .; V gene: TRBV14; D gene: .; CDR3 DNA: TGTGCCAGCAGCCAAGTCTCCCACGGAGCTTTCTTT; CDR3 protein: CASSQVSHGAFF
J gene: TRBJ2-3; clone size: .; V gene: TRBV27; D gene: TRBD2; CDR3 DNA: TGTGCCAGCAGTTTATCGCTAGCGGGAGCGGGCACAGATACGCAGTATTTT; CDR3 protein: CASSLSLAGAGTDTQYF
J gene: TRBJ1-1; clone size: .; V gene: TRBV29-1; D gene: TRBD1; CDR3 DNA: TGCAGCGTGGGGACAGGTGTTCCGGAAGCTTTCTTT; CDR3 protein: CSVGTGVPEAFF
J gene: TRBJ2-7; clone size: .; V gene: TRBV28; D gene: TRBD2; CDR3 DNA: TGTGCCAGCAGTTCACGGGGGGGTTTTCCCTACGAGCAGTACTTC; CDR3 protein: CASSSRGGFPYEQYF
J gene: TRBJ2-7; clone size: .; V gene: TRBV7-6; D gene: .; CDR3 DNA: TGTGCCAGCAGCCCGGAGTCTTACGAGCAGTACTTC; CDR3 protein: CASSPESYEQYF
J gene: TRBJ1-1; clone size: .; V gene: TRBV19; D gene: .; CDR3 DNA: TGTGCCACCCGTTTTGGAGGGACTGAAGCTTTCTTT; CDR3 protein: CATRFGGTEAFF
J gene: TRBJ2-5; clone size: once; V gene: TRBV11-2; D gene: .; CDR3 DNA: TGTGCCAGCAGCTTCAGGGAAGAGACCCAGTACTTC; CDR3 protein: CASSFREETQYF
J gene: TRBJ1-1; clone size: .; V gene: TRBV28; D gene: .; CDR3 DNA: TGTGCCAGCCCTCGGGATTTGAACACTGAAGCTTTCTTT; CDR3 protein: CASPRDLNTEAFF
J gene: TRBJ2-3; clone size: once; V gene: TRBV5-4; D gene: TRBD2; CDR3 DNA: TGTGCCAGCAGCTTTAGCGGGAGTGGCACAGATACGCAGTATTTT; CDR3 protein: CASSFSGSGTDTQYF
J gene: TRBJ1-4; clone size: .; V gene: TRBV5-5; D gene: .; CDR3 DNA: TGTGCCAGCAGCCCGGGACCGGTTAATGAAAAACTGTTTTTT; CDR3 protein: CASSPGPVNEKLFF
J gene: TRBJ2-7; clone size: .; V gene: TRBV13; D gene: TRBD2; CDR3 DNA: TGTGCCAGCAGCTTTACCGTGACTAGCGAAAAGCCCTACGAGCAGTACTTC; CDR3 protein: CASSFTVTSEKPYEQYF
J gene: TRBJ2-4; clone size: .; V gene: TRBV7-9; D gene: TRBD1; CDR3 DNA: TGTGCCAGCAGCTTATATACCGGACAGGGTCCCAAAAACATTCAGTACTTC; CDR3 protein: CASSLYTGQGPKNIQYF
J gene: TRBJ1-1; clone size: .; V gene: TRBV27; D gene: TRBD1; CDR3 DNA: TGTGCCAGCAGGACCGACAGGGGTGGGACTGAAGCTTTCTTT; CDR3 protein: CASRTDRGGTEAFF
J gene: TRBJ2-7; clone size: .; V gene: TRBV29-1; D gene: .; CDR3 DNA: TGCAGCGTTACCGGGGCGTACGAGCAGTACTTC; CDR3 protein: CSVTGAYEQYF
J gene: TRBJ2-7; clone size: .; V gene: TRBV27; D gene: .; CDR3 DNA: TGTGCCACACGGGGGCTTAGCTCCTACGAGCAGTACTTC; CDR3 protein: CATRGLSSYEQYF
J gene: TRBJ1-5; clone size: few; V gene: TRBV9; D gene: .; CDR3 DNA: TGTGCCAGCAGCGTATCAGGGGCTCATAATCAGCCCCAGCATTTT; CDR3 protein: CASSVSGAHNQPQHF
J gene: TRBJ2-3; clone size: .; V gene: TRBV9; D gene: .; CDR3 DNA: TGTGCCAGCAGCATCCAAGCCCGGGCAGGGGCCGATACGCAGTATTTT; CDR3 protein: CASSIQARAGADTQYF
J gene: TRBJ2-7; clone size: .; V gene: TRBV9; D gene: .; CDR3 DNA: TGTGCCAGCAGCGTAGGGGGTGACTATAGCTCCTACGAGCAGTACTTC; CDR3 protein: CASSVGGDYSSYEQYF
J gene: TRBJ2-7; clone size: once; V gene: TRBV19; D gene: TRBD2; CDR3 DNA: TGTGCCAGTAGCCGGACTAGCGGAGTATACGAGCAGTACTTC; CDR3 protein: CASSRTSGVYEQYF
J gene: TRBJ2-1; clone size: .; V gene: TRBV27; D gene: .; CDR3 DNA: TGTGCCAGCAGCCCCGGATACACTGAGCAGTTCTTC; CDR3 protein: CASSPGYTEQFF
J gene: TRBJ2-3; clone size: .; V gene: TRBV7-6; D gene: TRBD2; CDR3 DNA: TGTGCCAGCAGCCTGACTAGCGGGAGGTTCGGAGATACGCAGTATTTT; CDR3 protein: CASSLTSGRFGDTQYF
J gene: TRBJ2-7; clone size: .; V gene: TRBV2; D gene: .; CDR3 DNA: TGTGCCACCGCGGCCCGGGAAGAGCAGTACTTC; CDR3 protein: CATAAREEQYF
J gene: TRBJ2-7; clone size: .; V gene: TRBV5-1; D gene: .; CDR3 DNA: TGCGCCAGCAGCCCGGGGACGGGGCGAAGTATCTACGAGCAGTACTTC; CDR3 protein: CASSPGTGRSIYEQYF
J gene: TRBJ2-7; clone size: once; V gene: TRBV7-2; D gene: .; CDR3 DNA: TGTGCCAGCAGTCATAGACAGGCCTACGAGCAGTACTTC; CDR3 protein: CASSHRQAYEQYF
J gene: TRBJ2-3; clone size: many; V gene: TRBV7-3; D gene: .; CDR3 DNA: TGTGCCAGCAGCCCCTGGGAGAGCGGCGGCACAGATACGCAGTATTTT; CDR3 protein: CASSPWESGGTDTQYF
J gene: TRBJ2-7; clone size: .; V gene: TRBV28; D gene: TRBD1; CDR3 DNA: TGTGCCAGCAGCGGACAGGATAGTAAATACGAGCAGTACTTC; CDR3 protein: CASSGQDSKYEQYF
J gene: TRBJ2-7; clone size: .; V gene: TRBV30; D gene: .; CDR3 DNA: TGTGCCTGGACGATGGGACAATACTACGAGCAGTACTTC; CDR3 protein: CAWTMGQYYEQYF
J gene: TRBJ2-3; clone size: .; V gene: TRBV9; D gene: .; CDR3 DNA: TGTGCCAGCGGCCCGGATACGCAGTATTTT; CDR3 protein: CASGPDTQYF
J gene: TRBJ1-1; clone size: .; V gene: TRBV29-1; D gene: .; CDR3 DNA: TGCAGCGTTGAACGGGACCTTGAAGCTTTCTTT; CDR3 protein: CSVERDLEAFF
J gene: TRBJ2-2; clone size: once; V gene: TRBV7-2; D gene: .; CDR3 DNA: TGTGCCAGCAGCTCCGCGGGTACAGGGCGTGATTACACCGGGGAGCTGTTTTTT; CDR3 protein: CASSSAGTGRDYTGELFF
J gene: TRBJ2-1; clone size: .; V gene: TRBV10-2; D gene: .; CDR3 DNA: TGCGCCAGCAGTGAACCGCAGGGTGGCTACAATGAGCAGTTCTTC; CDR3 protein: CASSEPQGGYNEQFF
J gene: TRBJ1-4; clone size: .; V gene: TRBV5-8; D gene: .; CDR3 DNA: TGTGCCAGCAGCTTATTCTCAACTAATGAAAAACTGTTTTTT; CDR3 protein: CASSLFSTNEKLFF
J gene: TRBJ1-5; clone size: .; V gene: TRBV15; D gene: .; CDR3 DNA: TGTGCCACCAGCAGAGATTGGGGGAATCAGCCCCAGCATTTT; CDR3 protein: CATSRDWGNQPQHF
J gene: TRBJ2-7; clone size: few; V gene: TRBV7-8; D gene: TRBD2; CDR3 DNA: TGTGCCAGCAGCTTGGGAGGATTCGGGACTAGCGGGCGACTGGGCTACGAGCAGTACTTC; CDR3 protein: CASSLGGFGTSGRLGYEQYF
J gene: TRBJ1-2; clone size: .; V gene: TRBV28; D gene: TRBD1; CDR3 DNA: TGTGCCAGCCAGATACAGGGGGGCTATGGCTACACCTTC; CDR3 protein: CASQIQGGYGYTF